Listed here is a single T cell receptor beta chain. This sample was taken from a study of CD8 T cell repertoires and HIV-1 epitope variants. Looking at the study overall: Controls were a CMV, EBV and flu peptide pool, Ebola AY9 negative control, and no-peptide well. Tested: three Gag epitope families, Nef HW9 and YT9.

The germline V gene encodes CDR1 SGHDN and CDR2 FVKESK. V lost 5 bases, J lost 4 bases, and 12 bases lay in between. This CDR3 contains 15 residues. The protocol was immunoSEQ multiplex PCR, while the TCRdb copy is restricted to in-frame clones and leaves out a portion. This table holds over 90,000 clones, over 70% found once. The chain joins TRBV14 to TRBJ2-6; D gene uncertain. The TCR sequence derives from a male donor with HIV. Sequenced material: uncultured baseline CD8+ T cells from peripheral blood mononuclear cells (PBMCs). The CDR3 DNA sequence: TGTGCCAGCAGCGCCTACGTAGCAGGGGCCAACGTCCTGACTTTC. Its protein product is CASSAYVAGANVLTF.